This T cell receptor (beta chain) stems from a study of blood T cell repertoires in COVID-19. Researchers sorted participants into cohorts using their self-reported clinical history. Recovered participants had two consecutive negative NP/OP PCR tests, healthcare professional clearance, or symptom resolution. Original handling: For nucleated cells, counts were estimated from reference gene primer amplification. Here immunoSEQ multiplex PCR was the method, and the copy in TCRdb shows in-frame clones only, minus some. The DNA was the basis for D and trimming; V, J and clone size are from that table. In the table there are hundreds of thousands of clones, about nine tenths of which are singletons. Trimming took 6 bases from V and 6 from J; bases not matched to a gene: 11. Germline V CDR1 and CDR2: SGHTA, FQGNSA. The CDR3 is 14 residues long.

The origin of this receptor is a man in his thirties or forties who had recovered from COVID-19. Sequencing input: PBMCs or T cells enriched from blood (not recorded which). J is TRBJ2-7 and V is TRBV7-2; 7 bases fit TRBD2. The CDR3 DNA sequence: TGTGCCAGCAGTCCTGGGAGGGCCGTACTCGAGCAGTACTTC. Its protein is CASSPGRAVLEQYF. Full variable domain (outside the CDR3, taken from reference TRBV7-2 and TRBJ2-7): GAGVSQSPSNKVTEKGKDVELRCDPISGHTALYWYRQSLGQGLEFLIYFQGNSAPDKSGLPSDRFSAERTGGSVSTLTIQRTQQEDSAVYLCASSPGRAVLEQYFGPGTRLTVT.